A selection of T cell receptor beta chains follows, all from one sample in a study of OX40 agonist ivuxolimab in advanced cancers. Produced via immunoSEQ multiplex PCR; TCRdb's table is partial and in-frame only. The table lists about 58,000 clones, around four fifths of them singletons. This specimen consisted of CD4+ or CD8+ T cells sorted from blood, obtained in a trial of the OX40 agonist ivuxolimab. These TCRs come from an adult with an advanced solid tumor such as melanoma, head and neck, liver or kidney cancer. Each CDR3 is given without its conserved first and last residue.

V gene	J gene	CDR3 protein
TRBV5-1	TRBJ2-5	ASSFPGDQETQY
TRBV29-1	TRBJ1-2	SVEGQGARFVYGYT
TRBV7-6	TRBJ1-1	ASSSLQGRTEAF
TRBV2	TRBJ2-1	ASSETSGGHNEQF
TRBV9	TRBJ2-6	ASSPGQAGANVLT
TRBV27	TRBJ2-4	ASSFGQAGNIQY
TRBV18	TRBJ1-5	ASEMEVSNQPQH
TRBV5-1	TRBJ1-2	ASRITGGDGYT
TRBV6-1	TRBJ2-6	ASSEQTAPGANVLT
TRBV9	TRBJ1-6	ASSPPAGRGDRESLH
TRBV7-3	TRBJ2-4	ASSLSSRGPTKNIQY
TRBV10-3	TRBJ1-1	AISAGRGNTEAF
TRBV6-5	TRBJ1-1	ASSYSAVNTEAF
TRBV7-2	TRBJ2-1	ASSRSGGVNEQF
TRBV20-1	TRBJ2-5	SAHREETQY
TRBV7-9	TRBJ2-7	ASSLADRPVRGEQY
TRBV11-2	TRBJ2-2	ASARGYTGELF
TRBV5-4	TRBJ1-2	ASSLIDPVNYGYT
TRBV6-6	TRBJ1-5	ASRDRGVGSNQPQH
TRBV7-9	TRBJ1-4	ASSLVGDEKLF
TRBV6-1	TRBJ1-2	ASSEYLSGASIHYGYT
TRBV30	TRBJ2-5	AWSPPGDGSRAQY
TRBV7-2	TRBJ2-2	ASSSRQTGELF
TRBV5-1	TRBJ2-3	ASSLEAPTDTQY
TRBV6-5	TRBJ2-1	ASSYSYIRDNEQF
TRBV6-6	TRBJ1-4	ASSYFSGGGNEKLF
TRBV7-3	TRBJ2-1	ASSSRRRGEQF
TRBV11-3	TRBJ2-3	ASSEPGQGTDTQY
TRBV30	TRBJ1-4	AWSWDGHNEKLF
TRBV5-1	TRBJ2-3	ASSLQNQGTDTQY
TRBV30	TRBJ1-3	AWMTEFTIY
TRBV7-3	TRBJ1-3	ASSQGGSGNTIY
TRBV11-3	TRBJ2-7	ASSLGQGGYEQY
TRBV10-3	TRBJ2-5	AISVGLEETQY
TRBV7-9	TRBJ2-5	ASSLGQETQY
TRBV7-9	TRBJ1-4	ASSLTSPNEKLF
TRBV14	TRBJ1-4	ASSRGGALGEKLF
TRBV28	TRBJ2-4	ASSPPGDSAKNIQY